This T cell receptor beta chain was recorded in a study of radiation and T cells in renal cell carcinoma. Whole-study findings and limits: In blood, top tumor clones expanded by 2 weeks, shrinking by 4.

V shed 2 bases and J 6 bases; nucleotides not matched to a gene: 6. Germline loops: CDR1 SGHRS, CDR2 YFSETQ. The CDR3 has 14 residues. For this clone: Its matching antigen is unknown.

Time point specified: blood 4 weeks post-SBRT, at nephrectomy. Treatment here: 15 Gy SBRT to primary tumor, nephrectomy 4 weeks later. Nephrectomy followed 15 Gy stereotactic body radiation by 4 weeks. Serial blood draws occurred at baseline and 2 and 4 weeks post-SBRT. Assay: immunoSEQ multiplex PCR; the TCRdb copy retains only in-frame clones and omits some. Of just under 150,000 clones in the sample, 65% to 90% were seen once. The clonotype was recovered from a woman in her forties or fifties with renal cell carcinoma. The V call is TRBV5-1, the J call TRBJ2-3; 7 bases fit TRBD2. The source material was blood, sampled from a patient whose treatment included radiotherapy and nephrectomy. The CDR3 region has the DNA TGCGCCAGCAGCTTCTCTGCGGGAGCGGATACGCAGTATTTT. Translated, it gives CASSFSAGADTQYF.